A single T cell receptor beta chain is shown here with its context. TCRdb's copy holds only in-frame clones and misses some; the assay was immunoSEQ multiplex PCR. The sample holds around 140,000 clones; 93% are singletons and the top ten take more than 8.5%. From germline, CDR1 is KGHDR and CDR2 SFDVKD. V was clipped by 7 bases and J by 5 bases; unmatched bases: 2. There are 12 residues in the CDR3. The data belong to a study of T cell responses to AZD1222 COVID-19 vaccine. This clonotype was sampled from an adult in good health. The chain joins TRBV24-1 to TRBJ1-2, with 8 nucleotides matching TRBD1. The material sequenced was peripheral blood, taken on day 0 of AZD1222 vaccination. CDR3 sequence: CATSRQGYGYTF. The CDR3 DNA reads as TGTGCCACCAGCCGACAGGGGTATGGCTACACCTTC.